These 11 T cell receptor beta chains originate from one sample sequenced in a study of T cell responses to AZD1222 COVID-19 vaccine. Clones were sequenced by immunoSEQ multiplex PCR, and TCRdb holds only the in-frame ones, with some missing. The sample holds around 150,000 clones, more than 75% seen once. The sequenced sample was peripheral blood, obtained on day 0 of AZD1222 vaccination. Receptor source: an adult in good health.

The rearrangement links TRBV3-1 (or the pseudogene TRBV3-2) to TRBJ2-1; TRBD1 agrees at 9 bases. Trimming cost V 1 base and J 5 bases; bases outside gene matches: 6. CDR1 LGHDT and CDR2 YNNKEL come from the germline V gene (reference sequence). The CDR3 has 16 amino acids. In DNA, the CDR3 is TGTGCCAGCAGCCAAGTCGGACAGGGGATTCACAATGAGCAGTTCTTC. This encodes CASSQVGQGIHNEQFF.

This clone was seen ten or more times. The CDR3 is CASSTEGGSNQPQHF. The CDR3 region has the DNA TGTGCCAGCAGTACGGAGGGCGGCAGCAATCAGCCCCAGCATTTT. J is TRBJ1-5 and V is TRBV6-4; the D is unclear. This CDR3 is built from 15 residues. The ends were cut back, 5 bases at V and 1 base at J, with 12 bases in the middle. The germline V gene encodes CDR1 MRHNA and CDR2 SNTAGT.

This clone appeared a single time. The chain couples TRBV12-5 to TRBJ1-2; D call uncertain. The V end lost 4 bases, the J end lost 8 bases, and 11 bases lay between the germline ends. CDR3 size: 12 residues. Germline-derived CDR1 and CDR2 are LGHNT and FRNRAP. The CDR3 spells CASGSGVGGYTF. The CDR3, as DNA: TGTGCTAGTGGTTCTGGTGTAGGAGGCTACACCTTC.

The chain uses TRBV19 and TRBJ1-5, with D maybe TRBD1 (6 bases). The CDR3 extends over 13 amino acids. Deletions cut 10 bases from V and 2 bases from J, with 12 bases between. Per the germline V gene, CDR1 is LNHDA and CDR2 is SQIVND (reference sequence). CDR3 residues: CATAGGGNQPQHF. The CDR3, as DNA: TGTGCCACCGCGGGGGGCGGCAATCAGCCCCAGCATTTT.

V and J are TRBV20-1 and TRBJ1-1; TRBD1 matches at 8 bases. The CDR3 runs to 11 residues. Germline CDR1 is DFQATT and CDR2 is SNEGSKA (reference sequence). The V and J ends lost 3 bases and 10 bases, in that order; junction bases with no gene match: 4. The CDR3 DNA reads TGCAGTGCTAGCCCACAGGGGGGAGCTTTCTTT. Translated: CSASPQGGAFF.

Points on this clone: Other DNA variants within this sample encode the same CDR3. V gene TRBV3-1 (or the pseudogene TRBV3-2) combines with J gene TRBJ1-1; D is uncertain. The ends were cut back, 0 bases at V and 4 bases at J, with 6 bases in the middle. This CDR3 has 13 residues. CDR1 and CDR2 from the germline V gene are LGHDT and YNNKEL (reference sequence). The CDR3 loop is CASSQERRTEAFF. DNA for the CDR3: TGTGCCAGCAGCCAAGAGAGGCGCACTGAAGCTTTCTTT.

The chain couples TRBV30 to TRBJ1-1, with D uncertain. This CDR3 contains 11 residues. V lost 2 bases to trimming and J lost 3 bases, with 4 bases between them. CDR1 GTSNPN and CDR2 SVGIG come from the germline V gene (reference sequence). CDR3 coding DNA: TGTGCCTGGAGTATTGACACTGAAGCTTTCTTT. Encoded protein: CAWSIDTEAFF.

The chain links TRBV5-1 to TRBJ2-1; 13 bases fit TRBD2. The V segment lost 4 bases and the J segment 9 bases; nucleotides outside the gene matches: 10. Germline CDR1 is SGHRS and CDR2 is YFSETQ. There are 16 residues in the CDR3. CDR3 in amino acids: CASSPPTSGGAIEQFF. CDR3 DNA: TGCGCCAGCAGCCCCCCTACTAGCGGGGGGGCGATTGAGCAGTTCTTC.

The CDR3 region has the DNA TGTGCCAGTAGTAGGAAAACAGGGAAAGACTATGGCTACACCTTC. This codes for CASSRKTGKDYGYTF. The chain carries TRBV19 and TRBJ1-2, with a tentative D call TRBD1 (6 bases). The V and J ends lost 4 bases and 3 bases respectively, with 15 bases between them. The CDR3 is 15 residues long. Germline V gene lookup returns CDR1 LNHDA and CDR2 SQIVND (reference sequence). The variable domain in full, completed from reference TRBV19 and TRBJ1-2, reads DGGITQSPKYLFRKEGQNVTLSCEQNLNHDAMYWYRQDPGQGLRLIYYSQIVNDFQKGDIAEGYSVSREKKESFPLTVTSAQKNPTAFYLCASSRKTGKDYGYTFGSGTRLTVV.

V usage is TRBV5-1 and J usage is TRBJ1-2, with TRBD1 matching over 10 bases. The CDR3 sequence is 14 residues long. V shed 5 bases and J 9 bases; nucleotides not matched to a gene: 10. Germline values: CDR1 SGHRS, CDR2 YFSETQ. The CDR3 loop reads CASSSPGTGDRYTF. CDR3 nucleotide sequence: TGCGCCAGCAGTTCGCCCGGGACAGGGGATCGCTACACCTTC.

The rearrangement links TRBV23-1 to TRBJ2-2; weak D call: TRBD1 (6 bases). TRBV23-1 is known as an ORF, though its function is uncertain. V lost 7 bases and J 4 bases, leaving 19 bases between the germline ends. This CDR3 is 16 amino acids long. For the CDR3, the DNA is TGCGCCAGCACACGGGAATGGGGGCCGTCCACCGGGGAGCTGTTTTTT. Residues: CASTREWGPSTGELFF.